These 3 T cell receptor beta chains share one sample of origin, sequenced in a study of T-cell reconstitution after alpha-beta-depleted transplantation in children. Construction of the TCRbeta library involved unique molecular identifiers. TCRdb reprocessed the PCR reads with MiXCR, giving one entry per CDR3 protein. The repertoire holds around 530,000 distinct CDR3 sequences, with 30% to 35% as singletons. The sequencing used PBMCs from the stem cell graft donor, collected from the stem cell graft. The receptor source for this set is a human donor who donated a stem cell graft to a child with aplastic anemia.

V is TRBV4-3 and J is TRBJ1-3; D gene uncertain. Germline V gene sequence: CDR1 LGHNA, CDR2 YSLEER. This CDR3 comprises 18 residues. The germline V and J ends were trimmed by 1 base and 0 bases, with 16 bases remaining between them. This CDR3 reads CASSQGSGRRFSGNTIYF. DNA of the CDR3: TGCGCCAGCAGCCAAGGTTCCGGACGGAGGTTCTCTGGAAACACCATATATTTT.

The rearrangement joins TRBV5-1 to TRBJ1-1; 7 nucleotides match TRBD1. The CDR3 sequence is 15 residues long. The germline gives CDR1 SGHRS, CDR2 YFSETQ. Trimming cost V 3 bases and J 3 bases; bases outside gene matches: 8. The CDR3 region is CASSSGGRGDTEAFF. In DNA form, the CDR3 reads TGCGCCAGCAGCTCGGGGGGCAGGGGGGACACTGAAGCTTTCTTT.

The rearrangement uses TRBV9 and TRBJ2-3; perhaps D is TRBD1 or TRBD2 (5 bases each). V was clipped by 4 bases and J by 5 bases, with 23 bases between them. The CDR3 is 17 amino acids. Looked up from germline, CDR1 is SGDLS and CDR2 is YYNGEE. The CDR3 reads CASSPSHGAPRGDTQYF. The CDR3 nucleotides read TGTGCCAGCAGCCCATCCCACGGGGCTCCCCGAGGAGATACGCAGTATTTT.